A single sample is the source of the 18 T cell receptor beta chains below, sequenced in a study of OX40 agonist ivuxolimab in advanced cancers. The method was immunoSEQ multiplex PCR; TCRdb's version includes in-frame clones alone and lacks a portion of them. The table lists about 110,000 clones, approximately 90% of them singletons. The sequencing used CD4+ or CD8+ T cells sorted from blood, collected in a trial of the OX40 agonist ivuxolimab. These receptors came from an adult with an advanced solid tumor such as melanoma, head and neck, liver or kidney cancer.

The rearrangement links TRBV28 to TRBJ1-4; no reliable D call. Between the trimmed V and J ends, which lost 2 bases and 5 bases, there was a span of 6 bases. Germline-derived CDR1 and CDR2 are MDHEN and SYDVKM. There are 13 residues in the CDR3. The CDR3 bases are TGTGCCAGCAGTTTAGCCGGGAATGAAAAACTGTTTTTT. It translates to CASSLAGNEKLFF.

V gene TRBV7-3 combines with J gene TRBJ1-2; 9 bases map to TRBD1. Germline V gene sequence: CDR1 SGHTA, CDR2 FQGTGA. The CDR3 runs 14 residues. After removal of 5 bases from V and 4 bases from J, the junction contained 5 bases not matched to a gene. CDR3 in amino acids: CASSLDRGGYGYTF. CDR3 nucleotides: TGTGCCAGCAGCCTAGACAGGGGGGGCTATGGCTACACCTTC.

This chain uses TRBV7-9 with TRBJ2-6; D might be TRBD2 (5 bases). The germline V gene has CDR1 SEHNR and CDR2 FQNEAQ (reference sequence). This CDR3 is 15 amino acids long. Trimming removed 3 bases from V and 2 bases from J, with 8 bases in between. CDR3 loop: CASSFGVAGANVLTF. CDR3 bases: TGTGCCAGCAGCTTCGGGGTCGCTGGGGCCAACGTCCTGACTTTC.

The chain combines TRBV19 with TRBJ2-7; the match to TRBD2 covers 9 bases. With 6 bases clipped from V and 2 bases from J, the junction kept 8 bases outside the gene matches. Germline CDR1 reads LNHDA; CDR2 reads SQIVND (reference sequence). This CDR3 region has 15 residues. This CDR3 reads CASRTNSGGTYEQYF. DNA of the CDR3: TGTGCCAGTAGGACGAATAGCGGGGGCACCTACGAGCAGTACTTC. The full variable domain, rest sourced from reference TRBV19 and TRBJ2-7, is DGGITQSPKYLFRKEGQNVTLSCEQNLNHDAMYWYRQDPGQGLRLIYYSQIVNDFQKGDIAEGYSVSREKKESFPLTVTSAQKNPTAFYLCASRTNSGGTYEQYFGPGTRLTVT.

This rearrangement joins TRBV7-2 to TRBJ2-6; D is perhaps TRBD2 (5 bases). V dropped 1 base and J dropped 4 bases, with 8 bases sitting between them. Germline CDR1 and CDR2: SGHTA and FQGNSA. The CDR3 has 15 residues. CDR3 sequence reads: CASSLVGGGANVLTF. The DNA for the CDR3 is TGTGCCAGCAGCTTAGTTGGAGGAGGGGCCAACGTCCTGACTTTC.

The chain carries TRBV7-9 and TRBJ1-2, with 7 nucleotides matching TRBD1. Germline V gene lookup returns CDR1 SEHNR and CDR2 FQNEAQ (reference sequence). The V and J ends lost 5 bases and 0 bases, in that order; junction bases with no gene match: 12. This CDR3 has 17 residues. CDR3 residues: CASSPRTGTIANYGYTF. In DNA form, the CDR3 reads TGTGCCAGCAGCCCACGGACAGGAACGATAGCTAACTATGGCTACACCTTC. Full variable domain (remainder filled in from reference TRBV7-9 and TRBJ1-2): DTGVSQNPRHKITKRGQNVTFRCDPISEHNRLYWYRQTLGQGPEFLTYFQNEAQLEKSRLLSDRFSAERPKGSFSTLEIQRTEQGDSAMYLCASSPRTGTIANYGYTFGSGTRLTVV.

The J gene is TRBJ1-6, the V gene TRBV2; D not certain. Looked up from germline, CDR1 is SNHLY and CDR2 is FYNNEI. V lost 4 bases, J lost 6 bases, and 7 bases lay in between. This CDR3 spans 13 amino acids. CDR3 nucleotides: TGTGCCAGCAGTGGTAATGTTAATTCACCCCTCCACTTT. As protein: CASSGNVNSPLHF. The full variable domain, with the rest looked up from reference TRBV2 and TRBJ1-6, is EPEVTQTPSHQVTQMGQEVILRCVPISNHLYFYWYRQILGQKVEFLVSFYNNEISEKSEIFDDQFSVERPDGSNFTLKIRSTKLEDSAMYFCASSGNVNSPLHFGNGTRLTVT.

The chain combines TRBV9 with TRBJ2-3; D perhaps matches TRBD2 (5 bases). Germline CDR1 and CDR2: SGDLS and YYNGEE. The CDR3 runs to 15 residues. V lost 4 bases and J 1 base, leaving 13 bases between the germline ends. In DNA form, the CDR3 reads TGTGCCAGCAGCTCCTGGTGGGGAGGCACAGATACGCAGTATTTT. Translating gives CASSSWWGGTDTQYF.

Only one count was recorded for this clone. The chain joins TRBV2 to TRBJ1-4, with D hard to call. This CDR3 contains 16 residues. V was clipped by 6 bases and J by 2 bases, with 16 bases between them. Germline CDR1 SNHLY, CDR2 FYNNEI. The CDR3 reads CASSRRPMRTNEKLFF. The DNA for the CDR3 is TGTGCCAGCAGCCGACGGCCGATGCGTACTAATGAAAAACTGTTTTTT.

The chain couples TRBV28 to TRBJ1-2; D gene unclear. This CDR3 has 17 residues. Trimming pared 3 bases from V and 4 bases from J, leaving 21 bases between. Germline V gene data show CDR1 as MDHEN and CDR2 as SYDVKM. The chain's CDR3 is CASSLATMTKTPYGYTF. CDR3 DNA: TGTGCCAGCAGTTTGGCAACAATGACTAAGACTCCCTATGGCTACACCTTC.

J is TRBJ2-5 and V is TRBV4-2; the match to TRBD2 covers 14 bases. The J call may be wrong; the DNA end is better matched by TRBJ2-7. Per germline, CDR1 LGHNA and CDR2 YNFKEQ. This CDR3 spans 15 amino acids. The CDR3 DNA follows: TGTGCCAGCAGCCAGGGACTAGCGGGAGCCTACGAGCAGTACTTC. Its protein is CASSQGLAGAYEQYF.

The rearrangement joins TRBV6-1 to TRBJ1-4; D unresolved. CDR3 size: 12 residues. Trimming removed 11 bases from V and 0 bases from J, with 7 bases in between. The V gene's germline CDR1 is MNHNS and CDR2 SASEGT. CDR3 bases: TGTGCCTCCGCTACAACTAATGAAAAACTGTTTTTT. Translated, it gives CASATTNEKLFF.

This CDR3 is CASSLERGRGNTEAFF. Written as DNA, the CDR3 is TGTGCCAGTAGTCTTGAGAGGGGGCGAGGGAACACTGAAGCTTTCTTT. The gene calls are TRBV19 and TRBJ1-1, with TRBD1 matching over 7 bases. CDR3 length equals 16 residues. The germline V gene has CDR1 LNHDA and CDR2 SQIVND (reference sequence). V lost 5 bases and J lost 1; bases outside the gene matches: 10.

This chain connects TRBV7-9 to TRBJ2-3; possibly TRBD1 or TRBD2 for D (6 bases each). Germline V gene lookup returns CDR1 SEHNR and CDR2 FQNEAQ (reference sequence). The CDR3 is 14 amino acids. Trimming shortened V by 5 bases and J by 3 bases, and 12 bases separated the two germline ends. The CDR3 nucleotides are TGTGCCAGCAGCCCCCTAGGGGGGACAGATACGCAGTATTTT. It translates to CASSPLGGTDTQYF.

The chain combines TRBV5-6 with TRBJ1-1; D perhaps matches TRBD1 (6 bases). CDR1 is SGHDT and CDR2 is YYEEEE in the germline V gene. The CDR3 sequence is 14 residues long. The ends were cut back, 0 bases at V and 0 bases at J, with 6 bases in the middle. In DNA, the CDR3 is TGTGCCAGCAGCTTGGGGACAGTGAACACTGAAGCTTTCTTT. It is translated as CASSLGTVNTEAFF.

The V and J genes are TRBV11-3 and TRBJ1-2; 11 nucleotides agree with TRBD1. The length of the CDR3 is 16 residues. Germline CDR1 SGHNT, CDR2 YENEEA. Trimming cost V 0 bases and J 4 bases; bases outside gene matches: 4. In DNA form, the CDR3 reads TGTGCCAGCAGCTTAGAAAGGACAGGGGGCTCCTATGGCTACACCTTC. It specifies CASSLERTGGSYGYTF.

CDR3 region: CASSTQSGNTIYF. CDR3 bases: TGTGCCAGCAGCACGCAGTCCGGAAACACCATATATTTT. The V and J genes are TRBV7-8 and TRBJ1-3; no firm D call. CDR1 and CDR2 (germline): SGHVS, FQNEAQ. There are 13 residues in the CDR3. V lost 5 bases and J lost 4, with 9 bases in between.

V is TRBV27 and J is TRBJ2-1; D remains ambiguous. The V gene lost 8 bases and the J gene lost 1 base, with 18 bases spanning the gap. This CDR3 is 16 amino acids long. Germline V gene data show CDR1 as MNHEY and CDR2 as SMNVEV (reference sequence). The chain's CDR3 is CASSSRPDGSYNEQFF. The CDR3 DNA follows: TGTGCCAGCTCCTCTAGACCAGATGGGTCCTACAATGAGCAGTTCTTC.